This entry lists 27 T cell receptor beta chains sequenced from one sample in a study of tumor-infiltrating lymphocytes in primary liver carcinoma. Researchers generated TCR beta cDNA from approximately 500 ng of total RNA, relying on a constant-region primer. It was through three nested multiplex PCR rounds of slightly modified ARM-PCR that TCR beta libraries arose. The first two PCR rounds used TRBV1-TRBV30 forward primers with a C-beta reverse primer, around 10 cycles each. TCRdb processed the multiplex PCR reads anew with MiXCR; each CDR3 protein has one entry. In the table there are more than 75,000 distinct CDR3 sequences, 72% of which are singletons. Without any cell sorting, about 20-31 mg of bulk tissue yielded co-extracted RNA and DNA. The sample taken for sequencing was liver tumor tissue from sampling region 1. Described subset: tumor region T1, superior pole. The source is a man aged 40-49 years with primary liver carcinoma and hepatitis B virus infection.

CDR3 bases: TGCGCCACTGCACAGGGTCCCCCCTACGAGCAGTACTTC. Encoded protein: CATAQGPPYEQYF. The V gene is TRBV10-2, the J gene TRBJ2-7; possibly TRBD1 for D (6 bases). Deletions cut 10 bases from V and 2 bases from J, with 15 bases between. The CDR3 covers 13 residues. Germline-derived CDR1 and CDR2 are WSHSY and SAAADI.

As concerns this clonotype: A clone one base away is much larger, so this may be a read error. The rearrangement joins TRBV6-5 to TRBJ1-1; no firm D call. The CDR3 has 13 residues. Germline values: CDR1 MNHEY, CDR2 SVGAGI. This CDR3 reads CVSSSSGVGEAFF. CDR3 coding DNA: TGTGTCAGCAGTTCCAGCGGGGTCGGGGAAGCTTTCTTT.

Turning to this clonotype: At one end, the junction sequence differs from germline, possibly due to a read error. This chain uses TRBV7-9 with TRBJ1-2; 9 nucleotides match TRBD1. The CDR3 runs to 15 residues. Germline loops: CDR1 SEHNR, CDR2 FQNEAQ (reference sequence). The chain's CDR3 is CANSLTGGAHYCYTF. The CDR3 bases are TGTGCCAACAGCCTCACAGGGGGCGCGCACTATTGCTACACCTTC.

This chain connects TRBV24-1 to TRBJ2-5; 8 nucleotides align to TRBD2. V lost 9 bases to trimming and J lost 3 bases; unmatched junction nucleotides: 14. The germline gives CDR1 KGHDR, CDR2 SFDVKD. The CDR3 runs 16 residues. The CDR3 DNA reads TGTGCCACCTCGTCTCGCGGGAGGTCGCGAAAAGAGACCCAGTACTTC. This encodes CATSSRGRSRKETQYF.

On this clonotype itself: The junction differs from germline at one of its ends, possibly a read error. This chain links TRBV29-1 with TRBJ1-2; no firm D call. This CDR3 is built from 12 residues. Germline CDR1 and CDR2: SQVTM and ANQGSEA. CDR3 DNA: TGTAGCGTTGGTTCATACTCCTATGGCTACACCTTC. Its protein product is CSVGSYSYGYTF.

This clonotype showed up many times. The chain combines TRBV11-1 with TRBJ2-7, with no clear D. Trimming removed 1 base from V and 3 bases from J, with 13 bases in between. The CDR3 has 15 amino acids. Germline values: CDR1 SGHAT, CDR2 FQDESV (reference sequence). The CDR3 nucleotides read TGTGCCAGCAGCTTAGAGAGTACGAGCCTCTACGAGCAGTACTTC. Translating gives CASSLESTSLYEQYF.

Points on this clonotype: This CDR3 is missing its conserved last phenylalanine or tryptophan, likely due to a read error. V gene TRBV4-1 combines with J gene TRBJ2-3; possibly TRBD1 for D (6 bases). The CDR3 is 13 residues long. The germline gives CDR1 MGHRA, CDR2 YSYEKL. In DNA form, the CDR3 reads TGCGCCAGCAGCCTAGGACAGACAGATGCGCAGTATTTA. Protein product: CASSLGQTDAQYL.

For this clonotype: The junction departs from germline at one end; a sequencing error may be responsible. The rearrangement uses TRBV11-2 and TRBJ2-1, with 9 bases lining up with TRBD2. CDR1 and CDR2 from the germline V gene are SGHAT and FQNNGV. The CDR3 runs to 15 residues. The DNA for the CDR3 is TGTGCCAGCAGCTTAGATATAGCGGGAGTGGATGAGGAGTTCTTC. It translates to CASSLDIAGVDEEFF.

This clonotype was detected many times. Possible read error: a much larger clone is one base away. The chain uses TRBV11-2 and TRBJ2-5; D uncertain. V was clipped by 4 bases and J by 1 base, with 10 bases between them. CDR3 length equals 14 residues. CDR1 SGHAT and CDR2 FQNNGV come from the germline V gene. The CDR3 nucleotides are TGTGCCAGCAGCTCGGAGTGGGCCCAAGAGACCCAGTACTTC. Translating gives CASSSEWAQETQYF. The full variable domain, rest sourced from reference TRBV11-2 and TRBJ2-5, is EAGVAQSPRYKIIEKRQSVAFWCNPISGHATLYWYQQILGQGPKLLIQFQNNGVVDDSQLPKDRFSAERLKGVDSTLKIQPAKLEDSAVYLCASSSEWAQETQYFGPGTRLLVL.

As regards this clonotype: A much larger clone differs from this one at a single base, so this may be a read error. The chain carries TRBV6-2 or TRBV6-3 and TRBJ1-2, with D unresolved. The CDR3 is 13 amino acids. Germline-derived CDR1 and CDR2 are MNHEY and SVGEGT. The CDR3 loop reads CAGSSWGGGGYTF. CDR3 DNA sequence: TGTGCCGGCAGCTCATGGGGAGGAGGAGGCTACACCTTC.

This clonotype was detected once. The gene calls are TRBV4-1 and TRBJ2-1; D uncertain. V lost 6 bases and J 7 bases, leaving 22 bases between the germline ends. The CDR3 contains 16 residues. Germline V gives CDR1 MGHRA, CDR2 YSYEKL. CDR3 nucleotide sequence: TGCGCCAGCAGTCTTTCCCAGGAGTCGCGTAAGAATGAGCAGTTCTTC. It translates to CASSLSQESRKNEQFF.

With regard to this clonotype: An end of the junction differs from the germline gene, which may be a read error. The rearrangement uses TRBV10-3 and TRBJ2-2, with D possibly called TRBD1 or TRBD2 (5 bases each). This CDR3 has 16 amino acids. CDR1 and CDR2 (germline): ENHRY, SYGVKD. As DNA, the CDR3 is TGTGCCATCAATCCCTCGCCCCGGGTGGACACCGGGGAGCTGTCTTTT. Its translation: CAINPSPRVDTGELSF.

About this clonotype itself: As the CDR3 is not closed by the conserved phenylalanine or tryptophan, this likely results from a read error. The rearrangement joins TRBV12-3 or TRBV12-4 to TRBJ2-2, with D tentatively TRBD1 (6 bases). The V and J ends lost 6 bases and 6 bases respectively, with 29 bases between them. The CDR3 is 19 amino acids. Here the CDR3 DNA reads TGTGCCAGCAGGCCACTTACTACCGAGACAGGCGTCCGGGCCGGGGAGCTGTTTTCT. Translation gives CASRPLTTETGVRAGELFS.

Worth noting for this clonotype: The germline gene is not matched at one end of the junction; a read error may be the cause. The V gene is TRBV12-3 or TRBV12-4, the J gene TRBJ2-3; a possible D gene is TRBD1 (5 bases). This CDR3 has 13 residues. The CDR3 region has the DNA TGTGCCAACAGTCCCCAGTTGACAGATACACACTATTTT. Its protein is CANSPQLTDTHYF.

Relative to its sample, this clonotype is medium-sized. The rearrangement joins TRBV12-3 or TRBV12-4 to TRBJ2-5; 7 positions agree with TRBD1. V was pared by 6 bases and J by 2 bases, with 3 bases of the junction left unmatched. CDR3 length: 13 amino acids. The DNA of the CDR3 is TGTGCCAGCAGCTGGACAGGTCAAGAGACCCAGTACTTC. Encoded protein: CASSWTGQETQYF.

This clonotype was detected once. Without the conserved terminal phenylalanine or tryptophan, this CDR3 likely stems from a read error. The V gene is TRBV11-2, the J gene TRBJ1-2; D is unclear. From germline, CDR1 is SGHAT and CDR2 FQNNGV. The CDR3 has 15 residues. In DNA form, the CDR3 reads TGTGCCAGTAGCTTAGTGCCCGATGCTAACTATAGCTACACCTAC. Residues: CASSLVPDANYSYTY.

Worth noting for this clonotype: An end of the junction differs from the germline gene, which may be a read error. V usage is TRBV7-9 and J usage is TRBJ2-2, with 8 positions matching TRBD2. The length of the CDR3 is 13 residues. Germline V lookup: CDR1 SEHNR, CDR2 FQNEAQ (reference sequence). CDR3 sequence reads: CANSSSGGRNLFF. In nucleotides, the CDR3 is TGTGCCAACAGCTCTTCGGGAGGGCGGAACCTGTTTTTT.

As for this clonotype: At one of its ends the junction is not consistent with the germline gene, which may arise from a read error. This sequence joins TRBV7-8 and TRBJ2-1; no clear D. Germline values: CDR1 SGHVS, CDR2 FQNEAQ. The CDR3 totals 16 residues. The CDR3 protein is CASCLGSPSNFNEQFF. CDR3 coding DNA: TGTGCCAGCTGCTTAGGGTCCCCCTCCAACTTCAATGAGCAGTTCTTC.

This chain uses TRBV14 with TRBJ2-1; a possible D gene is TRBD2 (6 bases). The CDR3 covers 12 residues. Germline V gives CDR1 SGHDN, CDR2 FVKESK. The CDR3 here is CTSNRFYNEQFF. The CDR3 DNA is TGTACTAGCAACCGGTTCTACAATGAGCAGTTCTTC. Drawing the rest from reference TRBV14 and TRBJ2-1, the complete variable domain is EAGVTQFPSHSVIEKGQTVTLRCDPISGHDNLYWYRRVMGKEIKFLLHFVKESKQDESGMPNNRFLAERTGGTYSTLKVQPAELEDSGVYFCTSNRFYNEQFFGPGTRLTVL.

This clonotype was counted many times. The CDR3 loop reads CASSQDRGGADTQYF. The CDR3 region has the DNA TGTGCCAGCAGCCAAGATCGAGGCGGGGCGGATACGCAGTATTTT. The V and J genes are TRBV4-2 and TRBJ2-3, with D possibly being TRBD2 (6 bases). This CDR3 spans 15 amino acids. The V gene's germline CDR1 is LGHNA and CDR2 YNFKEQ. Trimming took off 0 bases at V and 6 bases at J, with 13 bases between the two ends.

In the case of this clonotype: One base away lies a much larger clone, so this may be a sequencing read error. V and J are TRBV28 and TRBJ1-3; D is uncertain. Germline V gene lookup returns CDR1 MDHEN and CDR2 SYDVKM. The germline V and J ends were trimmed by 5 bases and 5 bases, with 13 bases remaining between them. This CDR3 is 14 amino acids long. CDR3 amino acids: CASSREGIRNTIYF. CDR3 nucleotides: TGTGCCAGCAGTAGGGAAGGGATACGAAACACCATATATTTT.

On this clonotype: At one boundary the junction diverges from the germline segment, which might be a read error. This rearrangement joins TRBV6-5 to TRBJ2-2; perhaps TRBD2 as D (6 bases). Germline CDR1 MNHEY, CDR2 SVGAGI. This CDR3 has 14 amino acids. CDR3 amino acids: CASGGGIGTGELFF. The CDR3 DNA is TGTGCCAGTGGAGGAGGGATCGGGACCGGGGAACTGTTTTTT.

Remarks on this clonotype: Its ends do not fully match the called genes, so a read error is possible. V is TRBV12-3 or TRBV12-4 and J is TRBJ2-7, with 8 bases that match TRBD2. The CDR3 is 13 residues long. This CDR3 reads CVSSLAGSYEWYF. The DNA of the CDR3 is TGTGTCAGCAGTTTAGCGGGAAGTTACGAGTGGTACTTC.

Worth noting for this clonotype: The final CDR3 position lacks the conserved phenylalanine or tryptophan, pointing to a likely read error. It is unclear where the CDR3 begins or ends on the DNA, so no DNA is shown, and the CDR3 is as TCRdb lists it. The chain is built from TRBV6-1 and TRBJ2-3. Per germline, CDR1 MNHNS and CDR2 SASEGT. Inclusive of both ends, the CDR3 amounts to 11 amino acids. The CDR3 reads CASSELHTQYS.

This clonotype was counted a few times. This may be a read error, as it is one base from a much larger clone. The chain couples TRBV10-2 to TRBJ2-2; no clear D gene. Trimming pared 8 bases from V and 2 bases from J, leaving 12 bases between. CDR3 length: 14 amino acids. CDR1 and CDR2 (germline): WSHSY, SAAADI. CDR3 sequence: CASRRHTNTGELFF. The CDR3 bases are TGCGCCAGCCGCCGGCACACCAACACCGGGGAGCTGTTTTTT.

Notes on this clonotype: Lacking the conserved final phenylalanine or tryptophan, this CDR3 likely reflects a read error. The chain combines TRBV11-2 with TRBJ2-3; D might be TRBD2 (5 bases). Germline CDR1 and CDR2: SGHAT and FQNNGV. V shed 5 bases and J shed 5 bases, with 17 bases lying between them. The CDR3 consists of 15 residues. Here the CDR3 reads CASSPSGLAGDTQYL. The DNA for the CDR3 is TGTGCCAGCAGCCCCTCAGGACTGGCTGGAGATACGCAGTATCTT.

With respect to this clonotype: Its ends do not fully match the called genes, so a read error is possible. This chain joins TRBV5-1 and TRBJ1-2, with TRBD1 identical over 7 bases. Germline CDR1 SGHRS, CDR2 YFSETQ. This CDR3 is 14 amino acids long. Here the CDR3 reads CANSLSTGLEGYTF. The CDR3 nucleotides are TGCGCCAACAGCTTATCGACAGGGCTAGAAGGCTACACCTTC.